The clone carrying this T cell receptor (beta chain) was recorded many times. What it binds is unknown. Fresh 10 ml peripheral blood yielded PBMCs. J lost 8 bases, V lost 8 bases, and 12 bases had no gene match. Germline V gives CDR1 SNHLY, CDR2 FYNNEI. The length of the CDR3 is 14 residues. These data originate in a study of T cells in Graves' hyperthyroidism and ophthalmopathy. Study outcomes and limitations: Among clonotypes expanded in thyroid above 0.001, most were also found in blood.

RNA transcripts gave rise to amplified TCR beta CDR3 regions. Primed by the HTBI set, a first-round RT-PCR was run on the TCR CDR3. TCRdb re-called the multiplex PCR reads through MiXCR, storing one row per CDR3 protein. The data contain around 300,000 distinct CDR3 sequences, around 15% of them singletons. V gene TRBV2 combines with J gene TRBJ2-1, with 7 bases matching TRBD1. The source of this sequence is a woman between 45 and 65 years old with Graves' hyperthyroidism that later progressed to Graves' ophthalmopathy. The sequencing input was blood. CDR3 loop: CASVVGTAGDEQFF. The CDR3 DNA reads as TGTGCCAGCGTAGTCGGGACAGCCGGCGATGAGCAGTTCTTC.